Reported below is one T cell receptor beta chain. This specimen belongs to a study of blood T cell repertoires in COVID-19. Sequenced by immunoSEQ multiplex PCR; TCRdb stores in-frame clones only, minus some. Of fewer than 85,000 clones in the sample, more than 60% are singletons; the top ten hold around 21%. The CDR3 totals 16 residues. J was trimmed by 4 bases and V by 0 bases; bases with no gene match: 5. Germline V gene sequence: CDR1 LNHNV, CDR2 YYDKDF (reference sequence). Specimen: peripheral blood. The origin of this receptor is a woman older than 75 with active or convalescent COVID-19. The chain joins TRBV15 to TRBJ2-3, with 9 bases that match TRBD2. This chain's CDR3 is CATSRDLSGGSDTQYF. CDR3 sequence (DNA): TGTGCCACCAGCAGAGATCTGAGCGGGGGGTCAGATACGCAGTATTTT.